Below are 21 T cell receptor beta chains sequenced from a single sample in a study of blood T cell repertoires in COVID-19. Clones were sequenced by immunoSEQ multiplex PCR, and TCRdb holds only the in-frame ones, with some missing. The sample lists 100,000 to 150,000 clones, approximately 90% occurring once. The source material was peripheral blood. The origin of the receptors is a man in his fifties with acute or convalescent COVID-19.

The chain has TRBV20-1 and TRBJ1-1; D not certain. CDR1 is DFQATT and CDR2 is SNEGSKA in the germline V gene (reference sequence). CDR3 size: 13 residues. V was clipped by 3 bases and J by 4 bases, with 12 bases between them. The CDR3 spells CSASSPGGTEAFF. In nucleotides, the CDR3 is TGCAGTGCTAGTAGTCCTGGCGGCACTGAAGCTTTCTTT.

CDR3 sequence: CASSFSGDPSNEQFF. The CDR3 region has the DNA TGCGCCAGCAGCTTTTCGGGAGACCCCTCCAATGAGCAGTTCTTC. The chain links TRBV5-1 to TRBJ2-1; TRBD2 is a possible D gene (6 bases). V shed 2 bases and J shed 6 bases, with 15 bases lying between them. This CDR3 is built from 15 residues. Germline assignment: CDR1 SGHRS and CDR2 YFSETQ. Supplemented by reference TRBV5-1 and TRBJ2-1, the full variable domain reads KAGVTQTPRYLIKTRGQQVTLSCSPISGHRSVSWYQQTPGQGLQFLFEYFSETQRNKGNFPGRFSGRQFSNSRSEMNVSTLELGDSALYLCASSFSGDPSNEQFFGPGTRLTVL.

The chain couples TRBV7-8 to TRBJ1-1; 8 nucleotides agree with TRBD1. Trimming at V came to 5 bases and at J to 3 bases, leaving 5 bases not matched to a gene. Looked up from germline, CDR1 is SGHVS and CDR2 is FQNEAQ. This CDR3 spans 14 amino acids. The CDR3 sequence is CASSQGQGHTEAFF. The CDR3 DNA is TGTGCCAGCAGCCAAGGACAGGGTCACACTGAAGCTTTCTTT.

The rearrangement joins TRBV29-1 to TRBJ1-2; D is unresolved. Germline V gene data show CDR1 as SQVTM and CDR2 as ANQGSEA. V was pared by 0 bases and J by 10 bases, with 15 bases between. The CDR3 runs 13 residues. CDR3 protein: CSVEDPITASYTF. DNA of the CDR3: TGCAGCGTTGAAGATCCTATTACTGCCTCCTACACCTTC.

This sequence joins TRBV19 and TRBJ1-2, with unresolved D. Germline V gene data show CDR1 as LNHDA and CDR2 as SQIVND (reference sequence). The length of the CDR3 is 16 residues. Trimming took 5 bases from V and 3 from J, leaving 19 bases between them. CDR3 amino acids: CASSPSLGRVDYGYTF. The CDR3 DNA reads as TGTGCCAGTAGTCCCTCGTTAGGGAGGGTTGACTATGGCTACACCTTC.

This sequence joins TRBV19 and TRBJ2-7; 9 positions agree with TRBD1. V was clipped by 5 bases and J by 0 bases; unmatched bases: 2. Germline V gene data show CDR1 as LNHDA and CDR2 as SQIVND (reference sequence). This CDR3 comprises 14 residues. CDR3: CASSGTGYSYEQYF. The CDR3 DNA sequence: TGTGCCAGTAGTGGGACAGGGTACTCCTACGAGCAGTACTTC.

The V gene is TRBV20-1, the J gene TRBJ2-7, with D perhaps matching TRBD2 (6 bases). Germline CDR1 is DFQATT and CDR2 is SNEGSKA (reference sequence). The CDR3 contains 10 residues. Trimming removed 3 bases at V and 8 bases at J, with 8 bases between. CDR3 protein: CSASGGKQYF. In DNA, the CDR3 is TGCAGTGCTAGCGGAGGGAAGCAGTACTTC.

CDR3 bases: TGTGCCAGCAGCCACCCCAGGGGGACTGGAAACACCATATATTTT. Translating gives CASSHPRGTGNTIYF. V usage is TRBV3-1 (or the pseudogene TRBV3-2) and J usage is TRBJ1-3; 7 positions match TRBD1. Germline V gene data show CDR1 as LGHDT and CDR2 as YNNKEL (reference sequence). The CDR3 is made up of 15 amino acids. Unmatched junction bases numbered 4, after V lost 3 bases and J lost 2 bases.

This rearrangement joins TRBV7-2 to TRBJ1-3, with no clear D. The CDR3 loop spans 17 amino acids. From germline, CDR1 is SGHTA and CDR2 FQGNSA. The germline V and J ends were trimmed by 1 base and 0 bases, with 13 bases remaining between them. CDR3 protein: CASSLERGSHSGNTIYF. The DNA of the CDR3 is TGTGCCAGCAGCTTAGAGCGCGGCTCCCACTCTGGAAACACCATATATTTT.

This chain uses TRBV6-5 with TRBJ1-3; TRBD1 is a possible D gene (5 bases). Trimming pared 7 bases from V and 4 bases from J, leaving 14 bases between. Per germline, CDR1 MNHEY and CDR2 SVGAGI. This CDR3 has 14 residues. The CDR3 protein is CASTGQSLGNTIYF. The CDR3 bases are TGTGCCAGCACCGGACAATCATTGGGAAACACCATATATTTT.

The chain recombines TRBV19 with TRBJ1-1; D perhaps matches TRBD1 (5 bases). Germline-derived CDR1 and CDR2 are LNHDA and SQIVND (reference sequence). Deletions cut 7 bases from V and 6 bases from J, with 12 bases between. The CDR3 is 12 amino acids. CDR3 sequence reads: CASNRGTPEAFF. Here the CDR3 DNA reads TGTGCCAGTAATAGGGGAACCCCTGAAGCTTTCTTT.

The sample holds a few counts of this clone. The J gene is TRBJ2-7, the V gene TRBV5-1; TRBD1 matches at 9 bases. Looked up from germline, CDR1 is SGHRS and CDR2 is YFSETQ. The V segment lost 4 bases and the J segment 2 bases; nucleotides outside the gene matches: 4. CDR3 size: 14 residues. The CDR3, as DNA: TGCGCCAGCAGCACGACAGGGGGTCCCTACGAGCAGTACTTC. Its protein is CASSTTGGPYEQYF. Looking up the rest from reference TRBV5-1 and TRBJ2-7 gives the full variable domain: KAGVTQTPRYLIKTRGQQVTLSCSPISGHRSVSWYQQTPGQGLQFLFEYFSETQRNKGNFPGRFSGRQFSNSRSEMNVSTLELGDSALYLCASSTTGGPYEQYFGPGTRLTVT.

The chain couples TRBV5-1 to TRBJ2-2; the match to TRBD2 covers 13 bases. Germline CDR1 reads SGHRS; CDR2 reads YFSETQ. This CDR3 is 17 amino acids long. V trimming: 6 bases; J trimming: 3 bases; junction bases outside the gene matches: 8. CDR3 sequence: CASNPGLAGVYTGELFF. The CDR3 DNA reads as TGCGCCAGCAATCCCGGACTAGCGGGGGTCTACACCGGGGAGCTGTTTTTT.

This chain uses TRBV27 with TRBJ1-1, with 7 nucleotides matching TRBD1. The CDR3 has 13 residues. Trimming cost V 5 bases and J 3 bases; bases outside gene matches: 3. Germline V gene sequence: CDR1 MNHEY, CDR2 SMNVEV (reference sequence). CDR3 in amino acids: CASSTQGYTEAFF. Here the CDR3 DNA reads TGTGCCAGCAGTACACAGGGGTACACTGAAGCTTTCTTT.

V gene TRBV6-5 combines with J gene TRBJ2-1; TRBD1 matches 10 bases. Germline CDR1 and CDR2: MNHEY and SVGAGI. The CDR3 has 13 amino acids. V lost 2 bases to trimming and J lost 9 bases; unmatched junction nucleotides: 1. Written as DNA, the CDR3 is TGTGCCAGCAGTTACGGGACAGGGGTTGAGCAGTTCTTC. Translated, it gives CASSYGTGVEQFF.

The chain recombines TRBV2 with TRBJ2-1; 7 bases are shared with TRBD1. The CDR3 is made up of 14 amino acids. V dropped 5 bases and J dropped 3; count of bases not matched to a gene: 4. Germline CDR1 is SNHLY and CDR2 is FYNNEI. CDR3 loop: CASSIRGLYNEQFF. The CDR3 coding sequence is TGTGCCAGCAGTATTAGGGGGCTCTACAATGAGCAGTTCTTC.

This clone came up a few times. The chain links TRBV5-5 to TRBJ1-4, with 7 bases lining up with TRBD1. Germline V gene data show CDR1 as SGHKS and CDR2 as YYEKEE (reference sequence). CDR3 length: 16 amino acids. Trimming at V came to 4 bases and at J to 5 bases, leaving 11 bases not matched to a gene. CDR3 nucleotide sequence: TGTGCCAGCAGCGATCAACAGGGGCAGCTGAATGAAAAACTGTTTTTT. Its protein is CASSDQQGQLNEKLFF.

This clone was counted once. This chain uses TRBV21-1 with TRBJ1-5; the tabulated D call, TRBD1, remains unverified against the DNA. TRBV21-1 is a pseudogene locus. The CDR3 is 20 residues long. The CDR3 DNA reads as TGTGCCAGCAGCAAAGGCGTGGGGCAGCAGAATACGTATAGCAATCAGCCCCAGCATTTT. Translation gives CASSKGVGQQNTYSNQPQHF.

This clone was seen a handful of times. This CDR3 fails to terminate in the conserved phenylalanine or tryptophan, so it likely reflects a read error. It is unclear where the CDR3 begins or ends on the DNA, so no DNA is shown, and the CDR3 is as TCRdb lists it. V usage is TRBV20-1 and J usage is TRBJ1-2; the D segment call TRBD1 is taken from the table without a DNA check. The V gene's germline CDR1 is DFQATT and CDR2 SNEGSKA (reference sequence). With termini counted, the CDR3 has 11 amino acids. CDR3: CSAREGDNRAL.

This clone occurred once. V is TRBV28 and J is TRBJ1-5; the D is unclear. Germline CDR1 reads MDHEN; CDR2 reads SYDVKM. The CDR3 is 14 residues long. Trimming took off 7 bases at V and 3 bases at J, with 13 bases between the two ends. The CDR3 loop reads CASILALANQPQHF. The CDR3 region has the DNA TGTGCCAGCATCTTGGCGTTAGCCAATCAGCCCCAGCATTTT.

J is TRBJ1-2 and V is TRBV6-5; 10 positions match TRBD1. This CDR3 is 15 amino acids long. The V segment lost 7 bases and the J segment 4 bases; nucleotides outside the gene matches: 9. Per germline, CDR1 MNHEY and CDR2 SVGAGI. The CDR3 here is CASKTGTGAPYGYTF. As DNA, the CDR3 is TGTGCCAGCAAAACCGGGACAGGGGCCCCCTATGGCTACACCTTC.